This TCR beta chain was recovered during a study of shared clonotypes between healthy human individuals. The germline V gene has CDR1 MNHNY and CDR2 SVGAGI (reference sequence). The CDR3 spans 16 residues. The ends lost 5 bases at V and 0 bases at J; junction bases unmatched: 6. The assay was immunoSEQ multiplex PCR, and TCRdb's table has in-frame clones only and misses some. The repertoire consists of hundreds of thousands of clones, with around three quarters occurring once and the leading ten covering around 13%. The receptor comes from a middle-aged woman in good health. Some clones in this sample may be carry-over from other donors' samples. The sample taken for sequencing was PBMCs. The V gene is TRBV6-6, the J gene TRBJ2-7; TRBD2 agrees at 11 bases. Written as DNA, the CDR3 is TGTGCCAGCAGTGGAACTAGCGGGGGTCACTCCTACGAGCAGTACTTC. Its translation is CASSGTSGGHSYEQYF.